This record looks at one TCR beta chain sequence and its context. Its antigen is undetermined. This sample is part of a study of human T cells and chemical hapten exposure. The V gene lost 6 bases and the J gene lost 6 bases, with 11 bases spanning the gap. CDR1 and CDR2 (germline): DFQATT, SNEGSKA (reference sequence). The CDR3 has 11 amino acids. Time point of the sample: pre-sensitization, week 0. Indicated treatment: therapeutic diphenylcyclopropenone sensitization with weekly scalp DPC. Blood draws came first, before each patch test. Points from the study as a whole: Expanded TCR sets contained significantly more large CDR3 similarity clusters than controls.

TCRdb re-derived calls from the RACE reads in MiXCR, one entry per CDR3 protein. The data contain a few hundred thousand distinct CDR3 sequences, about 5% of them singletons. Sequenced here: whole blood, sampled in connection with sensitization to the hapten diphenylcyclopropenone (DPC). The V gene is TRBV20-1, the J gene TRBJ1-1; no clear D. The TCR sequence derives from a woman in her late teens or twenties with alopecia areata. Some clones in this sample may be carry-over from other donors' samples. Here the CDR3 DNA reads TGCAGTGCCGTTACCGGGGCTGAAGCTTTCTTT. Its translation is CSAVTGAEAFF.